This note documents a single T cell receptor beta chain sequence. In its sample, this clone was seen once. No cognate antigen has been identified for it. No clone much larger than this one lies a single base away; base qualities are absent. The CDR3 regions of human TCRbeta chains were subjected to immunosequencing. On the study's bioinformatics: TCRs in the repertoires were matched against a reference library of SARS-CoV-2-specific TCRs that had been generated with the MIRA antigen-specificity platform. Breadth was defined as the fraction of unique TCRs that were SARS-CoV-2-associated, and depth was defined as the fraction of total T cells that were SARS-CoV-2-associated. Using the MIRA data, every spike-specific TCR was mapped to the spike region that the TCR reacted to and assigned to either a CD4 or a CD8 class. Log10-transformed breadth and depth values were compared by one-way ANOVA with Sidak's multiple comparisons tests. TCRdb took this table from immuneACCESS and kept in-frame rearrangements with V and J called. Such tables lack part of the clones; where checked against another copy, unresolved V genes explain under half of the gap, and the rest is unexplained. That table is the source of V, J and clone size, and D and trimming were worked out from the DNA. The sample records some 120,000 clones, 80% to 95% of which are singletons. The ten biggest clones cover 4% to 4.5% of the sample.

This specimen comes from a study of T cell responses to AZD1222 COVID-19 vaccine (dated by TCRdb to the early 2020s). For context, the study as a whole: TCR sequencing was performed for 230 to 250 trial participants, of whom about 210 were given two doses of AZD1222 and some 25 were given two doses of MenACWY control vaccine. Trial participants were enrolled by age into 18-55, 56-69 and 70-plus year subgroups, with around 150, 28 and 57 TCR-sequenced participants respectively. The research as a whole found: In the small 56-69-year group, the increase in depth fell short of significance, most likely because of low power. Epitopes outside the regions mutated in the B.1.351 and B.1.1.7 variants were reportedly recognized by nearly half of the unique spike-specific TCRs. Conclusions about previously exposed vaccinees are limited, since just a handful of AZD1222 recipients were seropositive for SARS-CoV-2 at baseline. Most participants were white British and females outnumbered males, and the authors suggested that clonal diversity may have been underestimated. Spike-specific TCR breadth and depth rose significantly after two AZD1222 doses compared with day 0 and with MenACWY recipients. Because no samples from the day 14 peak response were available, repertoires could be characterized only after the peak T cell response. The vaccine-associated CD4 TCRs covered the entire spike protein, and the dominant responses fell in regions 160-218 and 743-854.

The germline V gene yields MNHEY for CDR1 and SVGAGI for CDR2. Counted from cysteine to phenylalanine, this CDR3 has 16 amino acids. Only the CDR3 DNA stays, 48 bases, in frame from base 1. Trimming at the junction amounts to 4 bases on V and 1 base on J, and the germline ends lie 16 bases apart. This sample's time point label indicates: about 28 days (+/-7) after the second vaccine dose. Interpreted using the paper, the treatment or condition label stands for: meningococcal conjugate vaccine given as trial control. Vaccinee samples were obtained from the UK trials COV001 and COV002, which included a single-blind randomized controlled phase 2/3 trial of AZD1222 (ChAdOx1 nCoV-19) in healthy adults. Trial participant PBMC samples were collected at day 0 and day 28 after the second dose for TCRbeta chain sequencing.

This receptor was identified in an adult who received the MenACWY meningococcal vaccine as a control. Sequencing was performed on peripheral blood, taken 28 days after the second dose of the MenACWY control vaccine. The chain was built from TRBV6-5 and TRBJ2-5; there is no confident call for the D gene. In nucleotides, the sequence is TGTGCCAGCAGTTCACCTCACGGCGGATCCCAAGAGACCCAGTACTTC. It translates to CASSSPHGGSQETQYF.